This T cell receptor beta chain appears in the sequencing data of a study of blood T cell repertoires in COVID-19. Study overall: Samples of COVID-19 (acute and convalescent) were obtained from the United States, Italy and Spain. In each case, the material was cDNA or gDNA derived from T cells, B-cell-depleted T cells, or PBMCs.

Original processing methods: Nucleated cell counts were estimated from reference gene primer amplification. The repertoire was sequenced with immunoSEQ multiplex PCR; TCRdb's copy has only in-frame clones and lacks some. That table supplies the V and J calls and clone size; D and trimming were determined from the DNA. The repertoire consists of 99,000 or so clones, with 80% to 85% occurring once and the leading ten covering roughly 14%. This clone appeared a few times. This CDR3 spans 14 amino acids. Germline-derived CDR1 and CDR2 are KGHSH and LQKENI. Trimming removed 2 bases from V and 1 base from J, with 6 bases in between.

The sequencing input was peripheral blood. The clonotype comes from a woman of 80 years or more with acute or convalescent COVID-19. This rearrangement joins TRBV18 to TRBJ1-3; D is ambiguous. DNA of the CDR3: TGTGCCAGCTCACCATCGGAGTCTGGAAACACCATATATTTT. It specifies CASSPSESGNTIYF.